This T cell receptor (beta chain) was found in a study of T cells in Graves' hyperthyroidism and ophthalmopathy. Study-wide context: Sampling of peripheral blood happened at initial diagnosis, prior to any treatment.

This clonotype was recorded at least ten times. Its cognate antigen is unknown. The CDR3 loop spans 14 amino acids. Germline V gene data show CDR1 as DFQATT and CDR2 as SNEGSKA (reference sequence). J was trimmed by 2 bases and V by 4 bases; bases with no gene match: 7. Using RNA transcripts as the source, TCR beta CDR3 regions were amplified. The HTBI set primed first-round TCR CDR3 RT-PCR. TCRdb re-analysed the multiplex PCR reads in MiXCR, keeping a single row per CDR3 protein. The data contain about 300,000 distinct CDR3 sequences, 15% to 20% of them seen just once; the ten biggest clones take up less than 45%. Notes on the study in general: Before onset, ophthalmopathy was predicted by the model a median roughly 6.8 months earlier. Blood also contained most expanded thyroid clonotypes above 0.001.

The sequence derives from a man in his fifties with Graves' ophthalmopathy. The chain recombines TRBV20-1 with TRBJ1-1, with 7 bases that match TRBD1. Material: blood. CDR3 nucleotide sequence: TGCAGTGCTACCGACAGGGAAGGAAACACTGAAGCTTTCTTT. Its protein product is CSATDREGNTEAFF.